This TCR beta chain was identified in a study of T cell changes during pregnancy in multiple sclerosis. Some clones are missing from TCRdb's copy, which holds only in-frame ones; the method was immunoSEQ multiplex PCR. The sample shows some 69,000 clones, approximately 92% of them seen only once. Looked up from germline, CDR1 is SGHAT and CDR2 is FQNNGV. The germline V and J ends were trimmed by 1 base and 3 bases, with 16 bases remaining between them. This CDR3 comprises 16 residues. V is TRBV11-2 and J is TRBJ2-7; no firm D call. The specimen was peripheral blood, collected in the second trimester of pregnancy. This receptor was obtained from a female donor in good health, enrolled as a control in a pregnancy study. The CDR3 DNA sequence: TGTGCCAGCAGCTTAGGCGGCACTACACCGTTCTACGAGCAGTACTTC. This gives the protein CASSLGGTTPFYEQYF.